Presented here are 31 T cell receptor beta chains from one specimen sequenced in a study of metastatic and nonmetastatic thyroid tumors. TCRdb reassembled clones from the PCR reads with MiXCR. The table records around 23,000 clones, roughly 22% of them present only once. Before thyroid surgery, none of the patients had received any treatment. Sequencing was carried out using blood. These receptors all come from a female donor with papillary thyroid cancer or a benign thyroid nodule (not recorded which). Some clones in this sample may be carry-over from other donors' samples.

The rearrangement uses TRBV20-1 and TRBJ2-1; D gene unclear. CDR3 length equals 14 residues. V was cut by 3 bases and J by 8 bases, with 17 bases left in between. Germline V gene data show CDR1 as DFQATT and CDR2 as SNEGSKA (reference sequence). This chain's CDR3 is CSARHSRMVDEQFF. CDR3 DNA: TGCAGTGCTAGGCATAGCAGGATGGTCGATGAGCAGTTCTTC.

This clone has ten or more counts. The V call is TRBV11-2, the J call TRBJ1-4; no definite D call. The germline gives CDR1 SGHAT, CDR2 FQNNGV. CDR3 length equals 15 residues. Trimming cost V 1 base and J 6 bases, with 12 bases left between them. DNA of the CDR3: TGTGCCAGCAGCTTAGTCGGGCAGCTTCATGAAAAACTGTTTTTT. Amino acids: CASSLVGQLHEKLFF. Full variable domain (outside the CDR3, taken from reference TRBV11-2 and TRBJ1-4): EAGVAQSPRYKIIEKRQSVAFWCNPISGHATLYWYQQILGQGPKLLIQFQNNGVVDDSQLPKDRFSAERLKGVDSTLKIQPAKLEDSAVYLCASSLVGQLHEKLFFGSGTQLSVL.

As regards this clone: An end of the junction does not agree with germline; a read error may underlie this. The rearrangement links TRBV28 to TRBJ1-2, with D possibly TRBD1 on 5 matching bases. CDR1 is MDHEN and CDR2 is SYDVKM in the germline V gene. The CDR3 runs to 14 residues. CDR3: CASSLGGGNYVYTF. The CDR3 DNA reads TGTGCCAGCAGTTTAGGGGGTGGTAACTATGTCTACACCTTC.

J is TRBJ2-7 and V is TRBV7-2; TRBD1 aligns across 9 bases. J lost 3 bases, V lost 5 bases, and 8 bases had no gene match. CDR1 and CDR2 from the germline V gene are SGHTA and FQGNSA. The CDR3 has 15 residues. The CDR3 loop reads CASSKTAGQGYEQYF. DNA for the CDR3: TGTGCCAGCAGCAAAACGGCGGGACAGGGCTACGAGCAGTACTTC.

This clone was observed a handful of times. Germline and junction disagree at one end, which may indicate a read error. The chain is built from TRBV10-3 and TRBJ2-5; 10 bases are shared with TRBD2. This CDR3 comprises 16 residues. Germline V gene lookup returns CDR1 ENHRY and CDR2 SYGVKD. In DNA form, the CDR3 reads TGTGCCATCAGCGAGTCTGGACTAGCGGCAAGAGATACCCAGTACTTC. Translation gives CAISESGLAARDTQYF.

In this sample, this clone turned up many times. The V call is TRBV9, the J call TRBJ2-2, with 10 bases fitting TRBD2. Trimming at V came to 0 bases and at J to 7 bases, leaving 9 bases not matched to a gene. The CDR3 covers 17 residues. Germline V lookup: CDR1 SGDLS, CDR2 YYNGEE. CDR3 protein: CASSVGGAGGPDGELFF. The CDR3 DNA sequence: TGTGCCAGCAGCGTAGGGGGAGCGGGAGGGCCGGACGGGGAGCTGTTTTTT.

About this clone: It may be a read error: a sequence one base away is much more abundant. The sample contains more than one DNA sequence encoding this CDR3. The chain has TRBV9 and TRBJ2-1, with a weak D call TRBD2 (5 bases). The CDR3 runs to 15 residues. Trimming left V 0 bases short and J 0 bases short, with 7 bases between. Germline CDR1 reads SGDLS; CDR2 reads YYNGEE. The CDR3, as DNA: TGTGCCAGCAGCGTAGGGGGAGCCTCCTACAATGAGCAGTTCTTC. This translates into CASSVGGASYNEQFF.

This clone was picked up many times. The J gene is TRBJ2-3, the V gene TRBV11-3; 7 nucleotides agree with TRBD1. The V gene end was trimmed by 4 bases and the J gene end by 2 bases; junction bases not matched to a gene: 9. The CDR3 sequence is 16 residues long. Germline assignment: CDR1 SGHNT and CDR2 YENEEA. The CDR3 spells CASSSSPGQPTDTQYF. CDR3 bases: TGTGCCAGCAGCTCAAGTCCGGGACAGCCCACAGATACGCAGTATTTT.

A few counts support this clone. One junction end disagrees with the germline gene, perhaps due to a read error. This sample includes further DNA sequences coding for the same CDR3. The genes are TRBV10-3 and TRBJ2-6; D possibly corresponds to TRBD2 (7 bases). This CDR3 spans 16 amino acids. From germline, CDR1 is ENHRY and CDR2 SYGVKD. The CDR3 is CAISTDRGGGANVLTF. CDR3 bases: TGTGCCATCAGTACTGACCGGGGAGGGGGGGCCAACGTCCTTACTTTC.

This clone qualifies as medium-sized. The chain links TRBV28 to TRBJ2-7; D uncertain. This CDR3 is built from 11 residues. V lost 3 bases to trimming and J lost 10 bases, with 10 bases between them. Germline V lookup: CDR1 MDHEN, CDR2 SYDVKM. The CDR3, as DNA: TGTGCCAGCAGTTTGGTGAACGTTCAGTACTTC. Protein: CASSLVNVQYF.

The chain is built from TRBV9 and TRBJ2-7; 7 positions match TRBD1. This CDR3 comprises 14 residues. Germline CDR1 and CDR2: SGDLS and YYNGEE. J lost 2 bases, V lost 4 bases, and 6 bases had no gene match. CDR3 DNA sequence: TGTGCCAGCAGCCCCCCGGGACAGACCTACGAGCAGTACTTC. Protein sequence: CASSPPGQTYEQYF.

The chain has TRBV11-3 and TRBJ2-1; TRBD1 aligns across 7 bases. This CDR3 has 13 amino acids. Trimming removed 9 bases from V and 10 bases from J; junction bases left unmatched: 12. Germline V gene sequence: CDR1 SGHNT, CDR2 YENEEA. This chain's CDR3 is CASSPGQPEEQFF. CDR3 nucleotides: TGTGCCAGTAGCCCGGGACAGCCTGAGGAGCAGTTCTTC. The full variable domain, rest sourced from reference TRBV11-3 and TRBJ2-1, is EAGVVQSPRYKIIEKKQPVAFWCNPISGHNTLYWYLQNLGQGPELLIRYENEEAVDDSQLPKDRFSAERLKGVDSTLKIQPAELGDSAVYLCASSPGQPEEQFFGPGTRLTVL.

The chain combines TRBV11-2 with TRBJ2-7; 11 bases line up with TRBD2. The V gene's germline CDR1 is SGHAT and CDR2 FQNNGV. CDR3 length: 14 amino acids. The ends lost 5 bases at V and 6 bases at J; junction bases unmatched: 6. The CDR3 here is CASSPIAGGGEQYF. DNA of the CDR3: TGTGCCAGCAGCCCGATAGCGGGAGGGGGCGAGCAGTACTTC.

This clone has ten or more counts. The V and J genes are TRBV15 and TRBJ1-3; no definite D call. Trimming left V 5 bases short and J 0 bases short, with 17 bases between. From germline, CDR1 is LNHNV and CDR2 YYDKDF (reference sequence). The CDR3 totals 17 residues. The CDR3 DNA follows: TGTGCCACCAGCCCACCCCTGGACGGGCTCTCTGGAAACACCATATATTTT. Its protein product is CATSPPLDGLSGNTIYF. Supplemented by reference TRBV15 and TRBJ1-3, the full variable domain reads DAMVIQNPRYQVTQFGKPVTLSCSQTLNHNVMYWYQQKSSQAPKLLFHYYDKDFNNEADTPDNFQSRRPNTSFCFLDIRSPGLGDTAMYLCATSPPLDGLSGNTIYFGEGSWLTVV.

This clone was counted ten times or more. This sequence joins TRBV7-9 and TRBJ2-5; D may be TRBD2 (6 bases). CDR3 size: 16 residues. Germline CDR1 reads SEHNR; CDR2 reads FQNEAQ (reference sequence). Trimming pared 2 bases from V and 2 bases from J, leaving 15 bases between. The DNA of the CDR3 is TGTGCCAGCAGCTTACTAGGCGGGGCGGCACAAGAGACCCAGTACTTC. Residues: CASSLLGGAAQETQYF.

The CDR3 DNA sequence: TGTGCCAGCAGCTTGATGTCACAGGGTACCTACGAGCAGTACTTC. This encodes CASSLMSQGTYEQYF. The chain has TRBV5-8 and TRBJ2-7; tentative D call: TRBD1 (6 bases). This CDR3 has 15 residues. Trimming left V 1 base short and J 2 bases short, with 13 bases between. CDR1 is SGHTS, CDR2 YDEGEE, per germline.

This clone was seen ten or more times. J is TRBJ2-1 and V is TRBV7-6; D is possibly TRBD2 (6 bases). The germline V gene encodes CDR1 SGHVS and CDR2 FNYEAQ. The length of the CDR3 is 12 residues. Trimming removed 6 bases from V and 5 bases from J, with 8 bases in between. The CDR3 bases are TGTGCCAGCAGTAGGGAGGACAATGAGCAGTTCTTC. Translation: CASSREDNEQFF.

The V and J genes are TRBV6-1 and TRBJ1-2; 9 nucleotides agree with TRBD1. V dropped 8 bases and J dropped 2; count of bases not matched to a gene: 3. The CDR3 sequence is 13 residues long. CDR1 is MNHNS and CDR2 is SASEGT in the germline V gene. The CDR3 is CASGQGLNYGYTF. In DNA form, the CDR3 reads TGTGCCAGCGGACAGGGGCTGAACTATGGCTACACCTTC.

This clone was observed at least ten times. The rearrangement uses TRBV19 and TRBJ1-6; the match to TRBD1 covers 9 bases. Germline V gene sequence: CDR1 LNHDA, CDR2 SQIVND (reference sequence). Unmatched junction bases numbered 9, after V lost 6 bases and J lost 0 bases. The CDR3 has 18 amino acids. The CDR3 nucleotides read TGTGCCAGTAGCGGATCCGGGACAGGGATCTCCTATAATTCACCCCTCCACTTT. It is translated as CASSGSGTGISYNSPLHF. Together with reference TRBV19 and TRBJ1-6, the CDR3 gives the full variable domain: DGGITQSPKYLFRKEGQNVTLSCEQNLNHDAMYWYRQDPGQGLRLIYYSQIVNDFQKGDIAEGYSVSREKKESFPLTVTSAQKNPTAFYLCASSGSGTGISYNSPLHFGNGTRLTVT.

This clone occurred many times. V gene TRBV20-1 combines with J gene TRBJ1-5, with TRBD1 identical over 7 bases. Germline loops: CDR1 DFQATT, CDR2 SNEGSKA (reference sequence). V lost 5 bases, J lost 3 bases, and 4 bases stayed unmatched. The CDR3 covers 13 residues. The CDR3 reads CSAGDSLNQPQHF. The CDR3 region has the DNA TGCAGTGCTGGGGACAGCCTCAATCAGCCCCAGCATTTT.

This clone was counted once. The chain carries TRBV5-1 and TRBJ2-3, with 8 bases lining up with TRBD2. The trim removed 4 bases at V and 3 bases at J, leaving 13 bases unmatched. This CDR3 spans 17 amino acids. CDR1 is SGHRS and CDR2 is YFSETQ in the germline V gene. This CDR3 is CASSPYLSGGTTDTQYF. CDR3 sequence (DNA): TGCGCCAGCAGCCCTTACCTCAGCGGGGGAACTACAGATACGCAGTATTTT.

This clone has a count of ten or more. The genes are TRBV12-3 or TRBV12-4 and TRBJ2-3; 10 bases map to TRBD1. The junction had 5 bases not matched to a gene; V was cut back by 6 bases and J by 2 bases. The CDR3 spans 15 residues. The CDR3 reads CASRRGTGATDTQYF. The CDR3 DNA reads as TGTGCCAGCAGACGGGGGACAGGGGCCACAGATACGCAGTATTTT.

Many counts were recorded for this clone. CDR3 protein: CASSANSVDEQFF. CDR3 nucleotides: TGTGCCAGCAGCGCCAACAGCGTTGATGAGCAGTTCTTC. This chain joins TRBV9 and TRBJ2-1; D gene unclear. There are 13 residues in the CDR3. Per the germline V gene, CDR1 is SGDLS and CDR2 is YYNGEE. Deletions cut 3 bases from V and 8 bases from J, with 12 bases between.

To note about this clone: Germline and junction disagree at one end, which may indicate a read error. The rearrangement links TRBV6-1 to TRBJ2-6; possibly TRBD1 or TRBD2 for D (5 bases each). CDR3 length: 17 amino acids. Per the germline V gene, CDR1 is MNHNS and CDR2 is SASEGT. CDR3 DNA: TGTGCCAGCAGTCCCGGGACGGGAATCTCTTGGGCCAACGTCCTGACTTTC. It yields the protein CASSPGTGISWANVLTF.

This clone was detected ten times or more. This chain uses TRBV14 with TRBJ1-1, with TRBD1 as a possible D gene (5 bases). V was cut by 4 bases and J by 6 bases, with 9 bases left in between. Germline CDR1 reads SGHDN; CDR2 reads FVKESK. This CDR3 is built from 12 residues. The CDR3 reads CASSLGTPEAFF. CDR3 bases: TGTGCCAGCAGCCTCGGGACCCCTGAAGCTTTCTTT.

This clone was seen repeatedly, ten times or more. The V gene is TRBV2, the J gene TRBJ2-2; D uncertain. The V and J ends lost 0 bases and 9 bases respectively, with 8 bases between them. Germline CDR1 reads SNHLY; CDR2 reads FYNNEI. The CDR3 extends over 13 amino acids. CDR3 nucleotide sequence: TGTGCCAGCAGTGAAGCGGAGAGAAGGGAGCTGTTTTTT. It is translated as CASSEAERRELFF. The variable domain in full, with the rest retrieved from reference TRBV2 and TRBJ2-2, is EPEVTQTPSHQVTQMGQEVILRCVPISNHLYFYWYRQILGQKVEFLVSFYNNEISEKSEIFDDQFSVERPDGSNFTLKIRSTKLEDSAMYFCASSEAERRELFFGEGSRLTVL.

Comments on this clone: It is likely a read error, because the conserved phenylalanine at the end of the CDR3 is missing. The chain joins TRBV6-1 to TRBJ2-1, with D maybe TRBD2 (5 bases). The V end lost 5 bases, the J end lost 12 bases, and 14 bases lay between the germline ends. The germline CDR1 and CDR2 sequences are MNHNS and SASEGT. The CDR3 totals 12 residues. The CDR3 region has the DNA TGTGCCAGCAGTATCGGCGAGGGCTCGCAGTTCTAC. It encodes CASSIGEGSQFY.

This clone counts as medium-sized. The rearrangement joins TRBV18 to TRBJ1-2; weak D call: TRBD1 (5 bases). CDR1 is KGHSH and CDR2 is LQKENI in the germline V gene. Trimming removed 3 bases from V and 6 bases from J, with 8 bases in between. This CDR3 has 12 amino acids. The DNA for the CDR3 is TGTGCCAGCTCACCCCAGGGAGATGGCTACACCTTC. It codes for CASSPQGDGYTF. The full variable domain, with the rest looked up from reference TRBV18 and TRBJ1-2, is NAGVMQNPRHLVRRRGQEARLRCSPMKGHSHVYWYRQLPEEGLKFMVYLQKENIIDESGMPKERFSAEFPKEGPSILRIQQVVRGDSAAYFCASSPQGDGYTFGSGTRLTVV.

This clone was counted only a few times. V and J are TRBV4-2 and TRBJ2-3, with D unresolved. With 5 bases removed from V and 6 bases from J, the gap between germline ends came to 21 bases. The germline V gene has CDR1 LGHNA and CDR2 YNFKEQ. There are 16 residues in the CDR3. CDR3 DNA sequence: TGTGCCAGCAGCGCCCCCTTGGGCGGCCCTGAGGATACGCAGTATTTT. Its protein is CASSAPLGGPEDTQYF.

The chain joins TRBV6-1 to TRBJ2-3; D gene uncertain. This CDR3 region has 16 residues. V was pared by 0 bases and J by 0 bases, with 10 bases between. CDR1 and CDR2 from the germline V gene are MNHNS and SASEGT. The CDR3 region is CASSEAKGSSTDTQYF. Written as DNA, the CDR3 is TGTGCCAGCAGTGAAGCTAAAGGTTCTAGCACAGATACGCAGTATTTT.

By its share, this clone is medium-sized (0.01 to 0.1%). This chain connects TRBV28 to TRBJ2-7; TRBD2 matches 7 bases. The CDR3 totals 14 residues. Germline assignment: CDR1 MDHEN and CDR2 SYDVKM. Losses at the gene ends were 1 base for V and 7 bases for J; bases not matched to a gene: 7. The CDR3 spells CASSLSGAGEEQYF. The DNA for the CDR3 is TGTGCCAGCAGTTTATCTGGCGCGGGAGAGGAGCAGTACTTC.